This TCR beta chain was recovered during a study of blood T cells in healthy people across ages. Extraction of total RNA produced a minimum of 5 micrograms from each sample. A second 7 to 11 cycle PCR used barcoded and J-beta primers. Each cDNA molecule carried a tag from a template-switch adaptor that contained 12 random nucleotides. A single record per CDR3 protein comes from TCRdb applying MiXCR to the 5' RACE reads. This sample has about 1.7 million distinct CDR3 sequences, with approximately 30% found just once. Comment on this clonotype: The antigen remains unidentified.

Broader study findings: As naive T cell percentage varied, TCR beta diversity correlated strongly with it. Older age coincided with a roughly linear decline in TCR beta diversity per million T cells.

The V gene lost 5 bases and the J gene lost 13 bases, with 21 bases spanning the gap. Germline loops: CDR1 SEHNR, CDR2 FQNEAQ (reference sequence). The CDR3 is made up of 14 amino acids. This chain uses TRBV7-9 with TRBJ2-1, with D perhaps matching TRBD1 or TRBD2 (5 bases each). The sample was blood. The receptor's source is a woman aged 25 to 45 in good health. The CDR3 region is CASSVQLGQETQFF. The CDR3 DNA reads TGTGCCAGCAGCGTCCAACTAGGACAAGAGACCCAGTTCTTC. Full variable domain (outside the CDR3, taken from reference TRBV7-9 and TRBJ2-1): DTGVSQNPRHKITKRGQNVTFRCDPISEHNRLYWYRQTLGQGPEFLTYFQNEAQLEKSRLLSDRFSAERPKGSFSTLEIQRTEQGDSAMYLCASSVQLGQETQFFGPGTRLTVL.